Each of the 20 T cell receptor beta chains below was sequenced from the same sample in a study of blood T cells in healthy people across ages. Next came a second PCR, run for about 7 to 12 cycles, which used a sample-barcoded 5' primer along with a J-beta primer mix. TCRdb re-analysed the 5' RACE reads in MiXCR, keeping a single row per CDR3 protein. The sample lists hundreds of thousands of distinct CDR3 sequences; around 45% were seen once. The sequenced sample was blood. The receptors derive from a woman in her sixties or seventies in good health.

This clonotype showed up just once. This chain uses TRBV6-2 or TRBV6-3 with TRBJ2-7; the match to TRBD2 covers 9 bases. Germline V gene sequence: CDR1 MNHEY, CDR2 SVGEGT. The CDR3 totals 19 residues. Germline trimming cut 2 bases from V and 2 bases from J; bases unmatched to any gene: 16. This chain's CDR3 is CASSYAWSAGGPVTYEQYF. CDR3 in DNA: TGTGCCAGCAGTTACGCGTGGTCCGCGGGAGGGCCGGTGACCTACGAGCAGTACTTC.

This clonotype was seen more than once but under ten times. J is TRBJ2-5 and V is TRBV7-6; 7 positions agree with TRBD1. CDR3 size: 16 residues. V was clipped by 1 base and J by 2 bases; unmatched bases: 7. Germline V lookup: CDR1 SGHVS, CDR2 FNYEAQ. In DNA, the CDR3 is TGTGCCAGCAGCTTAGGCGGCACAGGGGAGCAAGAGACCCAGTACTTC. It encodes CASSLGGTGEQETQYF.

The chain is built from TRBV27 and TRBJ2-1; TRBD2 agrees at 9 bases. Germline assignment: CDR1 MNHEY and CDR2 SMNVEV (reference sequence). V shed 3 bases and J 7 bases; nucleotides not matched to a gene: 7. The CDR3 contains 15 residues. As DNA, the CDR3 is TGTGCCAGCAGTTTTCGTCTAGCGGGAAGTAATGAGCAGTTCTTC. Its protein is CASSFRLAGSNEQFF.

The V and J genes are TRBV7-2 and TRBJ1-2, with D possibly TRBD1 on 5 matching bases. Between the trimmed V and J ends, which lost 5 bases and 4 bases, there was a span of 11 bases. The CDR3 consists of 13 residues. In germline, CDR1 is SGHTA, CDR2 FQGNSA. This CDR3 is CASSVLGAYGYTF. Here the CDR3 DNA reads TGTGCCAGCAGCGTCCTAGGGGCCTATGGCTACACCTTC.

This sequence joins TRBV5-4 and TRBJ2-7; TRBD2 matches 8 bases. Germline CDR1 SGHNT, CDR2 YYREEE (reference sequence). The trim removed 3 bases at V and 5 bases at J, leaving 7 bases unmatched. The CDR3 consists of 14 residues. The CDR3 spells CASSWSGRIDEQYF. The CDR3 DNA follows: TGTGCCAGCAGCTGGAGCGGGAGAATCGACGAGCAGTACTTC.

The CDR3, as DNA: TGCAGTGCTAGACAGGACAGCAACACTGAAGCTTTCTTT. This translates into CSARQDSNTEAFF. The J gene is TRBJ1-1, the V gene TRBV20-1; D is possibly TRBD1 (6 bases). The ends were cut back, 2 bases at V and 2 bases at J, with 9 bases in the middle. Germline V gene sequence: CDR1 DFQATT, CDR2 SNEGSKA (reference sequence). CDR3 size: 13 residues.

The chain combines TRBV10-3 with TRBJ1-1, with 7 bases lining up with TRBD1. From germline, CDR1 is ENHRY and CDR2 SYGVKD. With V trimmed by 3 bases and J by 6 bases, 7 bases remained unmatched. The CDR3 extends over 14 amino acids. CDR3 in DNA: TGTGCCATCAGTGATTCGGACAGGCCCCCTGAAGCTTTCTTT. Its protein product is CAISDSDRPPEAFF.

This clonotype was detected ten times or more. The rearrangement links TRBV29-1 to TRBJ2-1, with 8 nucleotides matching TRBD2. Germline CDR1 reads SQVTM; CDR2 reads ANQGSEA. Trimming at V came to 2 bases and at J to 6 bases, leaving 6 bases not matched to a gene. The CDR3 totals 14 residues. For the CDR3, the DNA is TGCAGCGTTGAACTCGGGAGGGGATTCAATGAGCAGTTCTTC. Its protein product is CSVELGRGFNEQFF.

The rearrangement joins TRBV12-3 or TRBV12-4 to TRBJ2-5; D is undetermined. The CDR3 contains 13 residues. The V gene lost 5 bases and the J gene lost 7 bases, with 14 bases spanning the gap. The CDR3 is CASSVGQTGTQYF. DNA of the CDR3: TGTGCCAGCAGTGTAGGTCAAACCGGGACCCAGTACTTC.

This chain joins TRBV27 and TRBJ1-1; perhaps TRBD1 as D (5 bases). There are 14 residues in the CDR3. Germline lookup yields CDR1 MNHEY and CDR2 SMNVEV (reference sequence). The ends were cut back, 2 bases at V and 4 bases at J, with 11 bases in the middle. The CDR3 is CASSLNSGGTEAFF. Written as DNA, the CDR3 is TGTGCCAGCAGTTTAAACAGTGGGGGCACTGAAGCTTTCTTT.

The V call is TRBV2, the J call TRBJ2-1; the match to TRBD2 covers 7 bases. This CDR3 has 16 amino acids. From germline, CDR1 is SNHLY and CDR2 FYNNEI. V shed 0 bases, J shed 5 bases, and the junction held 7 bases outside the gene matches. Written as DNA, the CDR3 is TGTGCCAGCAGTGAAGCGGGGAGGGGCTGGGACAATGAGCAGTTCTTC. It codes for CASSEAGRGWDNEQFF. Looking up the rest from reference TRBV2 and TRBJ2-1 gives the full variable domain: EPEVTQTPSHQVTQMGQEVILRCVPISNHLYFYWYRQILGQKVEFLVSFYNNEISEKSEIFDDQFSVERPDGSNFTLKIRSTKLEDSAMYFCASSEAGRGWDNEQFFGPGTRLTVL.

This clonotype was seen a few times. This rearrangement joins TRBV20-1 to TRBJ2-3; tentatively, D is TRBD2 (5 bases). With 0 bases removed from V and 0 bases from J, the gap between germline ends came to 10 bases. Germline loops: CDR1 DFQATT, CDR2 SNEGSKA (reference sequence). The CDR3 has 15 residues. CDR3 in amino acids: CSAREQRTSTDTQYF. The CDR3 bases are TGCAGTGCTAGAGAACAGCGGACTAGCACAGATACGCAGTATTTT.

This clonotype was counted a few times. The V gene is TRBV20-1, the J gene TRBJ2-1; D perhaps matches TRBD2 (6 bases). Germline CDR1 is DFQATT and CDR2 is SNEGSKA (reference sequence). The CDR3 contains 13 residues. Trimming shortened V by 2 bases and J by 1 base, and 6 bases separated the two germline ends. Here the CDR3 reads CSARRESYNEQFF. The CDR3 DNA follows: TGCAGTGCTAGACGGGAGTCCTACAATGAGCAGTTCTTC.

V usage is TRBV6-2 or TRBV6-3 and J usage is TRBJ2-5; D remains ambiguous. CDR3 length: 13 amino acids. Germline loops: CDR1 MNHEY, CDR2 SVGEGT. The V gene lost 5 bases and the J gene lost 2 bases, with 9 bases spanning the gap. CDR3 residues: CASSDYRQETQYF. In DNA, the CDR3 is TGTGCCAGCAGTGATTATCGGCAAGAGACCCAGTACTTC.

This clonotype has just a few counts. The V call is TRBV29-1, the J call TRBJ2-7; weak D call: TRBD2 (5 bases). Germline V gives CDR1 SQVTM, CDR2 ANQGSEA. Trimming left V 7 bases short and J 1 base short, with 14 bases between. This CDR3 region has 13 residues. CDR3 protein: CSAALAGSYEQYF. CDR3 nucleotide sequence: TGCAGCGCGGCCCTGGCGGGTTCCTACGAGCAGTACTTC.

The chain is built from TRBV5-1 and TRBJ2-3, with D possibly matching TRBD1 (5 bases). The ends were cut back, 1 base at V and 0 bases at J, with 12 bases in the middle. The V gene's germline CDR1 is SGHRS and CDR2 YFSETQ. The CDR3 loop spans 16 amino acids. The CDR3 DNA is TGCGCCAGCAGCTTGCCCACAGGATCTAGCACAGATACGCAGTATTTT. The encoded protein is CASSLPTGSSTDTQYF.

The chain combines TRBV10-3 with TRBJ1-1; weak D call: TRBD1 (6 bases). Trimming stripped 8 bases from V and 0 bases from J, with 10 bases between. This CDR3 contains 13 residues. The germline gives CDR1 ENHRY, CDR2 SYGVKD. This CDR3 reads CAIQGQMNTEAFF. Written as DNA, the CDR3 is TGTGCCATCCAGGGGCAGATGAACACTGAAGCTTTCTTT.

The chain employs TRBV20-1 and TRBJ2-1; no clear D. Trimming pared 2 bases from V and 4 bases from J, leaving 6 bases between. Per the germline V gene, CDR1 is DFQATT and CDR2 is SNEGSKA (reference sequence). CDR3 length equals 12 residues. CDR3 amino acids: CSARRGYNEQFF. CDR3 DNA: TGCAGTGCTAGACGTGGGTACAATGAGCAGTTCTTC.

This clonotype was observed a handful of times. The chain carries TRBV27 and TRBJ2-3; D is undetermined. The length of the CDR3 is 14 residues. V was trimmed by 1 base and J by 2 bases, leaving 7 bases between them. The germline gives CDR1 MNHEY, CDR2 SMNVEV (reference sequence). As DNA, the CDR3 is TGTGCCAGCAGTTTATATATGCCCACAGATACGCAGTATTTT. Protein product: CASSLYMPTDTQYF.

This clonotype has only a few counts. The chain employs TRBV5-1 and TRBJ2-5, with D hard to call. Trimming left V 4 bases short and J 3 bases short, with 13 bases between. The CDR3 extends over 14 amino acids. Germline lookup yields CDR1 SGHRS and CDR2 YFSETQ. The CDR3 nucleotides are TGCGCCAGCAGCCCTAATGACTCGGAAGAGACCCAGTACTTC. It yields the protein CASSPNDSEETQYF.